The present TCR beta chain was sequenced within a study of human T cells and chemical hapten exposure. This clonotype was found many times. After removal of 6 bases from V and 14 bases from J, the junction contained 16 bases not matched to a gene. The CDR3 loop spans 13 amino acids. The germline V gene encodes CDR1 DFQATT and CDR2 SNEGSKA (reference sequence). TCRdb used MiXCR to reprocess the RACE reads, holding one entry per CDR3 protein. The data show more than 75,000 distinct CDR3 sequences, with 10% seen just once and approximately 2.3% held by the top ten. Described time point: patch test 2, 6 weeks after DPC sensitization. As to treatment: therapeutic diphenylcyclopropenone sensitization with weekly scalp DPC.

This specimen consisted of whole blood, obtained in connection with sensitization to the hapten diphenylcyclopropenone (DPC). The TCR sequence derives from a woman aged 30 to 39 with alopecia areata. Some clones in this sample may be carry-over from other donors' samples. This chain connects TRBV20-1 to TRBJ2-1; TRBD2 matches at 7 bases. The CDR3 DNA sequence: TGCAGTGCCCCGCCCGCGGGGGAATCGGGGGAGTTCTTC. This encodes CSAPPAGESGEFF.